A single sample gave rise to the 18 T cell receptor beta chains below, sequenced in a study of breast tumors, draining lymph nodes, adjacent tissues. TCRdb reprocessed the multiplex PCR reads with MiXCR, giving one entry per CDR3 protein. The data hold about 230,000 distinct CDR3 sequences, with 32% observed a single time. Breast cancer patients provided tissue from their axillary draining lymph nodes. Material: axillary lymph node tissue. These TCRs come from a female donor with breast cancer. Some clones in this sample may be carry-over from other donors' samples.

In the case of this clonotype: A much larger clonotype is one base distant, so this may be a read error. The chain carries TRBV7-3 and TRBJ2-1, with unresolved D. V lost 0 bases to trimming and J lost 3 bases, with 12 bases between them. The germline gives CDR1 SGHTA, CDR2 FQGTGA. There are 16 residues in the CDR3. The CDR3 bases are TGTGCCAGCAGCTTAACTTCGGGCCTACTCTACAATGAGCAGTTCTTC. Translation: CASSLTSGLLYNEQFF.

The sample holds many counts of this clonotype. This chain uses TRBV7-8 with TRBJ1-2; 7 bases agree with TRBD1. This CDR3 spans 14 amino acids. From germline, CDR1 is SGHVS and CDR2 FQNEAQ. V lost 2 bases to trimming and J lost 5 bases; unmatched junction nucleotides: 5. The CDR3 here is CASSLHEGAYGYTF. CDR3 coding DNA: TGTGCCAGCAGCTTACATGAGGGGGCATATGGCTACACCTTC.

This clonotype was observed many times. This chain connects TRBV7-2 to TRBJ2-2; D is unclear. The germline V and J ends were trimmed by 5 bases and 5 bases, with 15 bases remaining between them. The germline gives CDR1 SGHTA, CDR2 FQGNSA. This CDR3 has 15 residues. The CDR3, as DNA: TGTGCCAGCAGCCGTGGGCAAGACGGGACCGGGGAGCTGTTTTTT. It translates to CASSRGQDGTGELFF.

Worth noting for this clonotype: The CDR3 does not end in the conserved phenylalanine or tryptophan, so this is likely a read error. This chain uses TRBV7-3 with TRBJ1-1; D ambiguous. CDR1 SGHTA and CDR2 FQGTGA come from the germline V gene. V dropped 0 bases and J dropped 5 bases, with 10 bases sitting between them. This CDR3 contains 14 residues. CDR3 sequence (DNA): TGTGCCAGCAGCTTAACACCGGGAACAACTGAAGCTTTCGTT. Translating gives CASSLTPGTTEAFV.

This clonotype has at least ten counts. The chain has TRBV15 and TRBJ2-3, with TRBD1 identical over 9 bases. This CDR3 contains 16 residues. The V segment lost 6 bases and the J segment 2 bases; nucleotides outside the gene matches: 9. CDR1 LNHNV and CDR2 YYDKDF come from the germline V gene (reference sequence). In DNA form, the CDR3 reads TGTGCCACCAGTCAAGGACAGGGGTTGTCCACAGATACGCAGTATTTT. This translates into CATSQGQGLSTDTQYF.

This clonotype was seen repeatedly, ten times or more. V gene TRBV25-1 combines with J gene TRBJ2-6; D gene ambiguous. This CDR3 contains 14 residues. The germline V gene encodes CDR1 MGHDK and CDR2 SYGVNS. V lost 4 bases, J lost 2 bases, and 6 bases lay in between. CDR3 amino acids: CASSVGPGANVLTF. The CDR3 DNA sequence: TGTGCCAGCAGTGTAGGGCCTGGGGCCAACGTCCTGACTTTC.

This chain links TRBV20-1 with TRBJ1-1, with a tentative D call TRBD1 (5 bases). Trimming shortened V by 2 bases and J by 5 bases, and 15 bases separated the two germline ends. Germline V gene data show CDR1 as DFQATT and CDR2 as SNEGSKA (reference sequence). This CDR3 region has 14 residues. CDR3 residues: CSARSVGGGTEAFF. In nucleotides, the CDR3 is TGCAGTGCTAGATCTGTGGGGGGAGGTACTGAAGCTTTCTTT.

The sample holds many counts of this clonotype. V gene TRBV6-2 or TRBV6-3 combines with J gene TRBJ2-5; D gene unclear. This CDR3 spans 13 amino acids. Per the germline V gene, CDR1 is MNHEY and CDR2 is SVGEGT. The ends were cut back, 6 bases at V and 0 bases at J, with 8 bases in the middle. CDR3 region: CASRSRYQETQYF. Written as DNA, the CDR3 is TGTGCCAGCAGGTCTCGGTACCAAGAGACCCAGTACTTC.

The chain recombines TRBV24-1 with TRBJ1-2; D possibly corresponds to TRBD1 (5 bases). Germline lookup yields CDR1 KGHDR and CDR2 SFDVKD. The CDR3 is 10 amino acids. In DNA, the CDR3 is TGTGACCCCCGGACACATGGCTACACCTTC. It translates to CDPRTHGYTF.

The V gene is TRBV6-5, the J gene TRBJ1-4; 7 bases are a match to TRBD1. The CDR3 runs 18 residues. V shed 6 bases and J 8 bases; nucleotides not matched to a gene: 21. Germline V gene lookup returns CDR1 MNHEY and CDR2 SVGAGI. CDR3 nucleotides: TGTGCCAGCAGCCATACGTCCCGGGACAGTTATGGTGGGGAAAAACTGTTTTTT. It is translated as CASSHTSRDSYGGEKLFF.

Note on this clonotype: With a much larger clone just one base away, this may be a read error. The V and J genes are TRBV28 and TRBJ1-5; D ambiguous. V was shortened by 4 bases and J by 1 base, with 14 bases between the two germline ends. The germline CDR1 and CDR2 sequences are MDHEN and SYDVKM. This CDR3 region has 16 residues. CDR3 amino acids: CASSSFRFLSNQPQHF. The CDR3 coding sequence is TGTGCCAGCAGTTCATTTCGCTTTTTGAGCAATCAGCCCCAGCATTTT.

This clonotype was observed at least ten times. One end of the junction is discordant with germline, which a read error may explain. V gene TRBV2 combines with J gene TRBJ2-2; D is possibly TRBD1 (6 bases). The CDR3 sequence is 15 residues long. Germline loops: CDR1 SNHLY, CDR2 FYNNEI. The CDR3 sequence: CASREGGYDTGELFF. CDR3 coding DNA: TGTGCCAGCAGGGAAGGGGGATACGACACCGGGGAGCTGTTTTTT.

This clonotype was picked up a small number of times. It may be a read error: a sequence one base away is much more abundant. V and J are TRBV20-1 and TRBJ1-5, with D hard to call. Per the germline V gene, CDR1 is DFQATT and CDR2 is SNEGSKA (reference sequence). This CDR3 has 14 amino acids. CDR3: CSARREGGNPPQHF. CDR3 DNA sequence: TGCAGTGCTAGGAGGGAGGGTGGAAATCCGCCCCAGCATTTT.

The V gene is TRBV18, the J gene TRBJ2-5; TRBD2 agrees at 10 bases. V dropped 2 bases and J dropped 2; count of bases not matched to a gene: 5. Germline values: CDR1 KGHSH, CDR2 LQKENI. CDR3 length: 16 residues. This CDR3 reads CASSPRTSGLQETQYF. CDR3 nucleotide sequence: TGTGCCAGCTCACCAAGGACTAGCGGCCTACAAGAGACCCAGTACTTC.

The sample holds one count of this clonotype. A read error is possible here, since a much larger clone lies one base away. The chain employs TRBV11-3 and TRBJ2-1; D is unresolved. The CDR3 consists of 14 residues. Germline lookup yields CDR1 SGHNT and CDR2 YENEEA. Trimming removed 1 base at V and 7 bases at J, with 11 bases between. This CDR3 is CASSLAPGTNEQFF. The CDR3 DNA is TGTGCCAGCAGCTTAGCCCCGGGCACGAATGAGCAGTTCTTC.

This clonotype showed up just a few times. This may be a read error, as it is one base from a much larger clone. This CDR3 is missing its conserved last phenylalanine or tryptophan, likely due to a read error. This chain joins TRBV7-3 and TRBJ2-5, with 8 bases fitting TRBD2. V trimming: 3 bases; J trimming: 4 bases; junction bases outside the gene matches: 4. There are 14 residues in the CDR3. CDR1 is SGHTA, CDR2 FQGTGA, per germline. This CDR3 reads CASSLSGSGETQYL. For the CDR3, the DNA is TGTGCCAGCAGCTTGAGCGGGAGTGGAGAGACCCAGTACCTC.

This clonotype appeared a single time. The rearrangement uses TRBV24-1 and TRBJ2-5; TRBD2 aligns across 15 bases. V dropped 3 bases and J dropped 5; count of bases not matched to a gene: 18. There are 21 residues in the CDR3. The germline V gene encodes CDR1 KGHDR and CDR2 SFDVKD. CDR3 in amino acids: CATSDRGGVRTSGRAYETQYF. CDR3 nucleotides: TGTGCCACCAGTGATCGGGGAGGGGTACGGACTAGCGGGAGGGCCTACGAGACCCAGTACTTC.

A word on this clonotype: It is unclear where the CDR3 begins or ends on the DNA, so no DNA is shown, and the CDR3 is as TCRdb lists it. The chain is built from TRBV5-1 and TRBJ1-5; whether TRBD1, the table's D call, matches the DNA was not checked. The CDR3 adds up to 23 amino acids, both ends counted. Per germline, CDR1 SGHRS and CDR2 YFSETQ. The CDR3 is CASSPQGAYGYTFGTAVNQPQHF.